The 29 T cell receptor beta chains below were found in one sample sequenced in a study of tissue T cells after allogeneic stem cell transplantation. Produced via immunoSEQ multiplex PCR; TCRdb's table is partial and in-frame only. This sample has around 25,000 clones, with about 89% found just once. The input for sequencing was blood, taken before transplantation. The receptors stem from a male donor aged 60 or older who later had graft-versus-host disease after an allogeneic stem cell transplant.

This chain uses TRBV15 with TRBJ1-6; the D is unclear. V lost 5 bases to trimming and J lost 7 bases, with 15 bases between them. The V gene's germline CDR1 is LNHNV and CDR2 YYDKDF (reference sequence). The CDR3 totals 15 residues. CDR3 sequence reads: CATSLAGSSNSPLHF. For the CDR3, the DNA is TGTGCCACCAGCCTAGCTGGGTCTTCGAATTCACCCCTCCACTTT.

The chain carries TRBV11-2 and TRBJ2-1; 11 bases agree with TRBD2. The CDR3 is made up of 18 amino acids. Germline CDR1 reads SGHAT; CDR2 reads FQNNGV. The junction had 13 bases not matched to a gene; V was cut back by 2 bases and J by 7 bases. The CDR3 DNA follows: TGTGCCAGCAGCTTACAACCCCGACTAGCGGGATCGGGGAATGAGCAGTTCTTC. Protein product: CASSLQPRLAGSGNEQFF.

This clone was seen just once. The CDR3 nucleotides read TGTGCCAGCAGGCCGGGGGGGCCGGGAGAGACCCAGTACTTC. Encoded protein: CASRPGGPGETQYF. V gene TRBV2 combines with J gene TRBJ2-5, with 8 nucleotides matching TRBD2. Losses at the gene ends were 6 bases for V and 4 bases for J; bases not matched to a gene: 7. Germline lookup yields CDR1 SNHLY and CDR2 FYNNEI. CDR3 size: 14 residues.

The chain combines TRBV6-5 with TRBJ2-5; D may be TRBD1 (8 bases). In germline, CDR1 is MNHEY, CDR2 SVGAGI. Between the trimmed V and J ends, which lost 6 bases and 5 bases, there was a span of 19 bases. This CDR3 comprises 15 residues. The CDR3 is CASRWTGRGRETQYF. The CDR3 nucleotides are TGTGCCAGCAGATGGACAGGGAGGGGACGGGAGACCCAGTACTTC.

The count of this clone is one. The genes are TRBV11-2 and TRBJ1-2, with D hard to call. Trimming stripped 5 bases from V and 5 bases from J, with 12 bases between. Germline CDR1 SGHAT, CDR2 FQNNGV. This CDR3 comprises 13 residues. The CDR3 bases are TGTGCCAGCAGCCAAACAGCGTTTTATGGCTACACCTTC. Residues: CASSQTAFYGYTF.

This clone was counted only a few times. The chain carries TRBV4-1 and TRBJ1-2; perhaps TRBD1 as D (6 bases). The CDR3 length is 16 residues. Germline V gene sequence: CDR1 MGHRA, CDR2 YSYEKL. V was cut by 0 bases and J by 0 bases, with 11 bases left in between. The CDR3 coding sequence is TGCGCCAGCAGCCAAGAAGACAGGCGAGCTAACTATGGCTACACCTTC. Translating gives CASSQEDRRANYGYTF.

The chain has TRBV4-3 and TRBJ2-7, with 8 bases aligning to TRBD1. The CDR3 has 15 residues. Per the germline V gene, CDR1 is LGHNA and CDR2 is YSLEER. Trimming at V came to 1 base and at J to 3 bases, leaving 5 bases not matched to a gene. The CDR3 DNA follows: TGCGCCAGCAGCCAAGCTGGACAGGGTTACTACGAGCAGTACTTC. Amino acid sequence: CASSQAGQGYYEQYF.

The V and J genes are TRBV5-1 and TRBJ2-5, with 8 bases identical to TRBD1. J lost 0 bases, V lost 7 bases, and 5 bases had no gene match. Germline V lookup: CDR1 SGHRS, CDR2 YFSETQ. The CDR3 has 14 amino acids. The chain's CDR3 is CASGRDRYQETQYF. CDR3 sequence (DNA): TGCGCCAGCGGCCGGGACAGGTACCAAGAGACCCAGTACTTC.

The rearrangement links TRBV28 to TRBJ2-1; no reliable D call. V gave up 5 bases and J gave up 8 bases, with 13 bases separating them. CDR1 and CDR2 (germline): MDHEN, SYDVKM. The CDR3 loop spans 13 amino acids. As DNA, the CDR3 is TGTGCCAGCAGTCCCAGCAACTTCGATGAGCAGTTCTTC. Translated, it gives CASSPSNFDEQFF.

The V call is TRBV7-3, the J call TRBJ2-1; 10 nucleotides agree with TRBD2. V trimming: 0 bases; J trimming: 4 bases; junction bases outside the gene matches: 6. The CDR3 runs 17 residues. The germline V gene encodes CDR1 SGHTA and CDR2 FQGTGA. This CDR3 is CASSLTTTSGTYNEQFF. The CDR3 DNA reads TGTGCCAGCAGCTTAACGACTACTAGCGGGACTTACAATGAGCAGTTCTTC.

CDR3 nucleotide sequence: TGTGCCAGCAGCCGCAACAGGGACACTGAAGCTTTCTTT. This encodes CASSRNRDTEAFF. The chain uses TRBV5-4 and TRBJ1-1, with D possibly matching TRBD1 (6 bases). This CDR3 has 13 amino acids. V was shortened by 4 bases and J by 3 bases, with 10 bases between the two germline ends. The germline V gene encodes CDR1 SGHNT and CDR2 YYREEE (reference sequence).

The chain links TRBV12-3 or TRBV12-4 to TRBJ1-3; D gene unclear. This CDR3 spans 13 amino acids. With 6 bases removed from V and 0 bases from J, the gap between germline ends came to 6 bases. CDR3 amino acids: CASRLNSGNTIYF. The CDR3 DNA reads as TGTGCCAGCAGGCTCAACTCTGGAAACACCATATATTTT.

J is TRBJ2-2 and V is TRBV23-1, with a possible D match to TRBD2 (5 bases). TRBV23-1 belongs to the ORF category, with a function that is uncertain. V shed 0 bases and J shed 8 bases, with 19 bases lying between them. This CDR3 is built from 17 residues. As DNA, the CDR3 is TGCGCCAGCAGTCAATCCAGCGGCACGGCTGTGATTGGGGAGCTGTTTTTT. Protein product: CASSQSSGTAVIGELFF.

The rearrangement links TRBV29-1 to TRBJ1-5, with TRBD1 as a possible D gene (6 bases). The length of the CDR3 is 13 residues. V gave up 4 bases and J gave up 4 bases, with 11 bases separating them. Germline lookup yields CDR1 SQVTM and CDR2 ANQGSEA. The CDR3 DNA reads TGCAGCGTTGCTCCAGGGGCTAATCAGCCCCAGCATTTT. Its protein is CSVAPGANQPQHF.

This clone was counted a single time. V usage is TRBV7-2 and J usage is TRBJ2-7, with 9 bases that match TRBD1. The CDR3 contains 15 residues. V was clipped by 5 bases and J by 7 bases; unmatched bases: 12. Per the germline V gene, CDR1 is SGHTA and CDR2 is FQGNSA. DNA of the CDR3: TGTGCCAGCAGCGGGCCGGGACAGGGCTTTGCGGAGCAGTACTTC. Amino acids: CASSGPGQGFAEQYF.

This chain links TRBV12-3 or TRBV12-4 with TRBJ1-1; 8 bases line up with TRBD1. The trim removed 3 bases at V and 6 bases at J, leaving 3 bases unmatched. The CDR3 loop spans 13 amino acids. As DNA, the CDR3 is TGTGCCAGCAGTTTTGGACAGGGACCTGAAGCTTTCTTT. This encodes CASSFGQGPEAFF.

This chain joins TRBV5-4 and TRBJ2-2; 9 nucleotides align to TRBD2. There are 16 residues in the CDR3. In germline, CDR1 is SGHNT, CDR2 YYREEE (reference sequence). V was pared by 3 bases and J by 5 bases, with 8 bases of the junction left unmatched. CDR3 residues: CASSSGLATLTGELFF. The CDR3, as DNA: TGTGCCAGCAGCTCTGGACTAGCGACATTGACCGGGGAGCTGTTTTTT. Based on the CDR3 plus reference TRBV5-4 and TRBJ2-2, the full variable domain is ETGVTQSPTHLIKTRGQQVTLRCSSQSGHNTVSWYQQALGQGPQFIFQYYREEENGRGNFPPRFSGLQFPNYSSELNVNALELDDSALYLCASSSGLATLTGELFFGEGSRLTVL.

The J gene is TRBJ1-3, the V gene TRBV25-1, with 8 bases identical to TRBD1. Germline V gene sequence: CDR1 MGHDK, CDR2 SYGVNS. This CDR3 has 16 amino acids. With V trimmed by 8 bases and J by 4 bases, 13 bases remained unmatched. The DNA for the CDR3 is TGTGCCAGCCCCGGACAGGGCATATCTTGCGGAAACACCATATATTTT. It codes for CASPGQGISCGNTIYF.

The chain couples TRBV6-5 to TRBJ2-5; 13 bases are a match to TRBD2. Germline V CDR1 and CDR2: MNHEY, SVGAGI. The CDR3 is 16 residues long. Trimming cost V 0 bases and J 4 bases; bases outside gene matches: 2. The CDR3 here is CASSYSRTSGGETQYF. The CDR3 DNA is TGTGCCAGCAGTTACTCGAGGACTAGCGGGGGAGAGACCCAGTACTTC.

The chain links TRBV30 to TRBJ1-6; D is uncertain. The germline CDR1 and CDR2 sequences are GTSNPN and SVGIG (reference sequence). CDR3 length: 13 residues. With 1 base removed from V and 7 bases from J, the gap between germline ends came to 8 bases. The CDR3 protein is CAWSGQFNSPLHF. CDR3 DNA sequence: TGTGCCTGGAGTGGGCAGTTCAATTCACCCCTCCACTTT.

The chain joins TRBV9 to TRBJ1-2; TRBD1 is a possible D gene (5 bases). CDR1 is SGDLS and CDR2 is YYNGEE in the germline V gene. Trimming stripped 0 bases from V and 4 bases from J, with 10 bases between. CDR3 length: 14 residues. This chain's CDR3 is CASSVADRSYGYTF. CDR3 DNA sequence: TGTGCCAGCAGCGTAGCTGACAGAAGCTATGGCTACACCTTC.

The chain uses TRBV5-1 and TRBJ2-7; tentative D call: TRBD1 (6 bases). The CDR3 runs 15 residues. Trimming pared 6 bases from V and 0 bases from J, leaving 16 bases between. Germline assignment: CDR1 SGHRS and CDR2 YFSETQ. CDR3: CASTSQGPGSYEQYF. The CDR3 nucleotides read TGCGCCAGCACGTCACAGGGTCCCGGCTCCTACGAGCAGTACTTC.

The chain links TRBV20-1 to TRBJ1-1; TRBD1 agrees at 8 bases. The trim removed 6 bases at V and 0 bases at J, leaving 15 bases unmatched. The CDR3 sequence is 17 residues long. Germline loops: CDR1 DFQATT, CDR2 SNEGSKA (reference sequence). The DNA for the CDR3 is TGCAGTGCGAGTCAGCTCAGGGGGCGATCCCTGAACACTGAAGCTTTCTTT. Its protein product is CSASQLRGRSLNTEAFF.

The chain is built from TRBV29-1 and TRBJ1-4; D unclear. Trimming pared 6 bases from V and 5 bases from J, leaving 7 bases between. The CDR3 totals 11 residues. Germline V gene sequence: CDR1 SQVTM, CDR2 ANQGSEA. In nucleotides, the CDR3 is TGCAGCGTGGGCTCCAATGAAAAACTGTTTTTT. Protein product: CSVGSNEKLFF. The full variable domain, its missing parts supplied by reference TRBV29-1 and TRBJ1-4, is SAVISQKPSRDICQRGTSLTIQCQVDSQVTMMFWYRQQPGQSLTLIATANQGSEATYESGFVIDKFPISRPNLTFSTLTVSNMSPEDSSIYLCSVGSNEKLFFGSGTQLSVL.

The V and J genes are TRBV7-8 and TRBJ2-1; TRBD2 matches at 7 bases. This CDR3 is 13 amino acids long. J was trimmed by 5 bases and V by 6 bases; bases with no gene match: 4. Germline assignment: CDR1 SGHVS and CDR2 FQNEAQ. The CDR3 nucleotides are TGTGCCAGCAGAGCGGGGACGGACAATGAGCAGTTCTTC. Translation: CASRAGTDNEQFF.

The CDR3 DNA reads as TGCGCCAGCAGCCGCGACAGGGAAGAGACCCAGTACTTC. Its translation: CASSRDREETQYF. The chain recombines TRBV5-1 with TRBJ2-5; TRBD1 aligns across 7 bases. In germline, CDR1 is SGHRS, CDR2 YFSETQ. Germline trimming cut 4 bases from V and 3 bases from J; bases unmatched to any gene: 3. CDR3 length: 13 residues.

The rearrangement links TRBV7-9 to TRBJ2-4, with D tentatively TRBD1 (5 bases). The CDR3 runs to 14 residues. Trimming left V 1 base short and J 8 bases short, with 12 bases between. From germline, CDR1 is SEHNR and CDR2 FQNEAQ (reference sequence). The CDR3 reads CASSLESREDIQYF. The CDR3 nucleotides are TGTGCCAGCAGCTTAGAAAGCAGGGAAGACATTCAGTACTTC.

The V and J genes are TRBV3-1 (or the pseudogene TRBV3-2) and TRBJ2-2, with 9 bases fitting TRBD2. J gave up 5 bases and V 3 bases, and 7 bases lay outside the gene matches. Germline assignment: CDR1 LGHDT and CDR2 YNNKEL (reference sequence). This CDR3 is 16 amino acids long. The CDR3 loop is CASSQGPAGGTGELFF. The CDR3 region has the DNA TGTGCCAGCAGCCAGGGGCCAGCGGGAGGTACCGGGGAGCTGTTTTTT.

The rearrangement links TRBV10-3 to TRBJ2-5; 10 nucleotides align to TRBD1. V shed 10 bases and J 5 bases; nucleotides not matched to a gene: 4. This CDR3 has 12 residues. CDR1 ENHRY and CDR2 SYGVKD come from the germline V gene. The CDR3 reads CATAGQGETQYF. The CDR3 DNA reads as TGTGCCACCGCGGGACAGGGGGAGACCCAGTACTTC.